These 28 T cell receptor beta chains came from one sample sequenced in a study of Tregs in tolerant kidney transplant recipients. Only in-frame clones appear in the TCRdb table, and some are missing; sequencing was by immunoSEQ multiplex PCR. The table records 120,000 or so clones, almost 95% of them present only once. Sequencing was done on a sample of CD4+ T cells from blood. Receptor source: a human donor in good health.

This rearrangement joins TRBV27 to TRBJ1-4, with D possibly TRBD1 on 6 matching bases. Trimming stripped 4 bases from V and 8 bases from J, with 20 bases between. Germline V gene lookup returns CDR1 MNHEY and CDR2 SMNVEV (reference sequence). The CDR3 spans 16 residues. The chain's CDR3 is CASSSTGTKTREKLFF. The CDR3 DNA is TGTGCCAGCAGTTCAACCGGGACAAAGACAAGGGAAAAACTGTTTTTT.

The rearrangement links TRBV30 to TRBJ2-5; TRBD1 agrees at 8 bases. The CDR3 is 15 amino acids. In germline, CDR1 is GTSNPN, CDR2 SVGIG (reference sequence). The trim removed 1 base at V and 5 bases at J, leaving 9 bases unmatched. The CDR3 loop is CAWSGGRGRGETQYF. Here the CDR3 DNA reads TGTGCCTGGAGTGGGGGCAGGGGGCGCGGGGAGACCCAGTACTTC. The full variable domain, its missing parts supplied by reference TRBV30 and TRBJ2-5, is SQTIHQWPATLVQPVGSPLSLECTVEGTSNPNLYWYRQAAGRGLQLLFYSVGIGQISSEVPQNLSASRPQDRQFILSSKKLLLSDSGFYLCAWSGGRGRGETQYFGPGTRLLVL.

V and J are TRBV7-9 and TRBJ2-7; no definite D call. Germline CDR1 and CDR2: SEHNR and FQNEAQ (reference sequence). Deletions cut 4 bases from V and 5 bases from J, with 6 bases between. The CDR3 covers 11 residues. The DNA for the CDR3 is TGTGCCAGCAGCTCTCGAAACGAGCAGTACTTC. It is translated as CASSSRNEQYF. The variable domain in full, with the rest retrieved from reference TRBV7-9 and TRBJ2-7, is DTGVSQNPRHKITKRGQNVTFRCDPISEHNRLYWYRQTLGQGPEFLTYFQNEAQLEKSRLLSDRFSAERPKGSFSTLEIQRTEQGDSAMYLCASSSRNEQYFGPGTRLTVT.

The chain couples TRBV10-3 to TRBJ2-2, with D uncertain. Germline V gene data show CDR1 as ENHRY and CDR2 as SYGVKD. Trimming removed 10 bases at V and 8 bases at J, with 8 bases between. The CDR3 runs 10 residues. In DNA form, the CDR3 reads TGTGCCACCGCATCTGGGGAGCTGTTTTTT. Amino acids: CATASGELFF.

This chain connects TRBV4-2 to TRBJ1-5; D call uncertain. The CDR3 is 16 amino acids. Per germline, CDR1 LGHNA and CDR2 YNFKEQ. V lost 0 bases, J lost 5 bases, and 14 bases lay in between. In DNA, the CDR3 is TGTGCCAGCAGCCAAGATCTGACATTAGCGTATCAGCCCCAGCATTTT. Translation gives CASSQDLTLAYQPQHF.

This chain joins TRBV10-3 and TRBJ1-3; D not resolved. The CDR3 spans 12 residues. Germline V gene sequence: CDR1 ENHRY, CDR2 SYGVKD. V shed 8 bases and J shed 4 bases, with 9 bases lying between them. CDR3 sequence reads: CAISPEGNTIYF. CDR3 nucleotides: TGTGCCATCTCTCCAGAAGGAAACACCATATATTTT.

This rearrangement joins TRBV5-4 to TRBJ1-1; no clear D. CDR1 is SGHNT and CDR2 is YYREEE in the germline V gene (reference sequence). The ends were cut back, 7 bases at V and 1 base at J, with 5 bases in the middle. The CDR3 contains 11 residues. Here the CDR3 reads CASWANTEAFF. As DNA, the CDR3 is TGTGCCAGCTGGGCGAACACTGAAGCTTTCTTT.

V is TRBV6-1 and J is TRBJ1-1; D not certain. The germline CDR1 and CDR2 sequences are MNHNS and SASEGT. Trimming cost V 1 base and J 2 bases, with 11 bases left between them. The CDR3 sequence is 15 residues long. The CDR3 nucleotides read TGTGCCAGCAGTGAAGGGGGAGGGCTTAACACTGAAGCTTTCTTT. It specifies CASSEGGGLNTEAFF.

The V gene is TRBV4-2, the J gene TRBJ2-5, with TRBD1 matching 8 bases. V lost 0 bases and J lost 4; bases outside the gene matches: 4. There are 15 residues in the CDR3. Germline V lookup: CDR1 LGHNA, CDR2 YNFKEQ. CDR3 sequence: CASSQDTRGLETQYF. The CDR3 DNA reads TGTGCCAGCAGCCAAGATACCAGGGGGCTAGAGACCCAGTACTTC.

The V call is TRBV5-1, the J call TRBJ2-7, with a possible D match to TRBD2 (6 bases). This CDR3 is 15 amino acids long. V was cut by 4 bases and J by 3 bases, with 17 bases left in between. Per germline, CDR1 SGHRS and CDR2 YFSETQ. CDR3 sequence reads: CASSPGLRGVYEQYF. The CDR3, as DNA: TGCGCCAGCAGCCCTGGACTAAGGGGCGTCTACGAGCAGTACTTC.

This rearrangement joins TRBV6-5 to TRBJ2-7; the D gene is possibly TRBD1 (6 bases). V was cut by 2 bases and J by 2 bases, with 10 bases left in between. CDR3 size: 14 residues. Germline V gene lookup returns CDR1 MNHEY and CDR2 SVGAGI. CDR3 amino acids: CASSYGNRAYEQYF. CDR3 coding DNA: TGTGCCAGCAGTTACGGAAACAGGGCCTACGAGCAGTACTTC.

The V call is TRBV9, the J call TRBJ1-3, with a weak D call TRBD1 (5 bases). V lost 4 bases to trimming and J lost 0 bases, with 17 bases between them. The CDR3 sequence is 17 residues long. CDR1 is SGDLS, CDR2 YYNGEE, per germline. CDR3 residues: CASSFHRQQDSGNTIYF. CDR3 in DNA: TGTGCCAGCAGCTTTCACAGGCAGCAGGACTCTGGAAACACCATATATTTT.

The CDR3 reads CASSALGFDEQYF. CDR3 DNA sequence: TGCGCCAGCAGTGCTCTTGGGTTCGACGAGCAGTACTTC. The chain links TRBV10-1 to TRBJ2-7, with unresolved D. The CDR3 consists of 13 residues. Trimming took off 4 bases at V and 5 bases at J, with 12 bases between the two ends. The germline CDR1 and CDR2 sequences are WNHNN and SYGVQD (reference sequence).

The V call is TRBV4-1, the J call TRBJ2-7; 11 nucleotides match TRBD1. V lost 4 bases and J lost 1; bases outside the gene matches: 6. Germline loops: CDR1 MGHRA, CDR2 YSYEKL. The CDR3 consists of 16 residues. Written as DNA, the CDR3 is TGCGCCAGCAGCCCCCGGGACAGGGGGTCTTCCTACGAGCAGTACTTC. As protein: CASSPRDRGSSYEQYF.

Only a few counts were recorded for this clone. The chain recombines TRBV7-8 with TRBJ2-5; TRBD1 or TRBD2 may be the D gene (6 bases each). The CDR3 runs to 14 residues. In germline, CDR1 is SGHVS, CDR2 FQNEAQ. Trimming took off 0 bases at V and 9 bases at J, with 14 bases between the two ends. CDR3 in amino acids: CASSLAGGRGAQYF. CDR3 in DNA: TGTGCCAGCAGCTTAGCGGGGGGCCGCGGGGCCCAGTACTTC.

CDR3 sequence (DNA): TGTGCCAGCAGCGTAGGGCAGAATGGGAATCAGCCCCAGCATTTT. Its protein is CASSVGQNGNQPQHF. The chain joins TRBV9 to TRBJ1-5; D is undetermined. This CDR3 comprises 15 residues. Germline V gives CDR1 SGDLS, CDR2 YYNGEE. Trimming pared 0 bases from V and 4 bases from J, leaving 11 bases between.

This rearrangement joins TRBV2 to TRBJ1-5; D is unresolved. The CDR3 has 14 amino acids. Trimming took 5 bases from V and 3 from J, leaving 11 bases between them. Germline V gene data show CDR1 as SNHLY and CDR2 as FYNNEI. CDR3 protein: CASSPGSLNQPQHF. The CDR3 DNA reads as TGTGCCAGCAGTCCAGGCAGCCTCAATCAGCCCCAGCATTTT.

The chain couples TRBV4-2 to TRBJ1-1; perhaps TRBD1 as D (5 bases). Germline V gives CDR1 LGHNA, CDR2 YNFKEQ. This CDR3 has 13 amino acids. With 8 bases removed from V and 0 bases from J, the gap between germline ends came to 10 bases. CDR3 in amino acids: CASGQGVNTEAFF. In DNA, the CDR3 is TGTGCCAGCGGGCAGGGCGTGAACACTGAAGCTTTCTTT.

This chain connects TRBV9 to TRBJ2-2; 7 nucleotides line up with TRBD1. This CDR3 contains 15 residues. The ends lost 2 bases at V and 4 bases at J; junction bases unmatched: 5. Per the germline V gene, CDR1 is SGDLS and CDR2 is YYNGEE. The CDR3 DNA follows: TGTGCCAGCAGCGTGGGACAGATTGGCACCGGGGAGCTGTTTTTT. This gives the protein CASSVGQIGTGELFF. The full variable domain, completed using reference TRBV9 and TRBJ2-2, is DSGVTQTPKHLITATGQRVTLRCSPRSGDLSVYWYQQSLDQGLQFLIQYYNGEERAKGNILERFSAQQFPDLHSELNLSSLELGDSALYFCASSVGQIGTGELFFGEGSRLTVL.

CDR3 region: CASSSRAGGYNEQFF. CDR3 nucleotides: TGTGCCAGCAGCTCCAGGGCGGGGGGGTACAATGAGCAGTTCTTC. This rearrangement joins TRBV11-2 to TRBJ2-1; 9 bases align to TRBD2. The CDR3 spans 15 residues. Germline CDR1 reads SGHAT; CDR2 reads FQNNGV. V shed 4 bases, J shed 4 bases, and the junction held 5 bases outside the gene matches.

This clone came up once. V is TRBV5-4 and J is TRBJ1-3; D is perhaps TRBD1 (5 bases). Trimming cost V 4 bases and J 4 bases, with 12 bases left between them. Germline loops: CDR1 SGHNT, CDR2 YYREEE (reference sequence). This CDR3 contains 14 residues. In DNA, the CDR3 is TGTGCCAGCAGCACGGGACCGGTCGGAAACACCATATATTTT. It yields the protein CASSTGPVGNTIYF.

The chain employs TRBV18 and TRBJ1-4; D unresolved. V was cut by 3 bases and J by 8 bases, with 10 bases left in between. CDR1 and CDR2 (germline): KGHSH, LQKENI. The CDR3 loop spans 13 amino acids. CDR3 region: CASSPGLGEKLFF. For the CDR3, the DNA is TGTGCCAGCTCACCGGGTTTAGGGGAAAAACTGTTTTTT.

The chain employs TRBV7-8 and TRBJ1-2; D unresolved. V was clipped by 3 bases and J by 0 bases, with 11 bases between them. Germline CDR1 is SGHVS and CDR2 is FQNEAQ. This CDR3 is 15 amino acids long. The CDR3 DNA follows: TGTGCCAGCAGCTTTGAGAGACTAACTAACTATGGCTACACCTTC. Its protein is CASSFERLTNYGYTF.

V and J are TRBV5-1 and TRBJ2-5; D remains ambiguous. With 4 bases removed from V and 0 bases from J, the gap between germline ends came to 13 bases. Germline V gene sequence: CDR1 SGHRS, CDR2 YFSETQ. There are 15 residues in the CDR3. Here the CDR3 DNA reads TGCGCCAGCAGCGCTGTGACCCGGTACCAAGAGACCCAGTACTTC. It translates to CASSAVTRYQETQYF.

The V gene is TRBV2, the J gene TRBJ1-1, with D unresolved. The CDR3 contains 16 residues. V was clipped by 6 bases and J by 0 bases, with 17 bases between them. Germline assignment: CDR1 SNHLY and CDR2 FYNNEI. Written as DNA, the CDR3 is TGTGCCAGCAGCGATAGCCGACGGACCCTGAACACTGAAGCTTTCTTT. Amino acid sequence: CASSDSRRTLNTEAFF. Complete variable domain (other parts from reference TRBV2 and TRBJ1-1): EPEVTQTPSHQVTQMGQEVILRCVPISNHLYFYWYRQILGQKVEFLVSFYNNEISEKSEIFDDQFSVERPDGSNFTLKIRSTKLEDSAMYFCASSDSRRTLNTEAFFGQGTRLTVV.

The CDR3 here is CASSLGRWTATYEQYF. For the CDR3, the DNA is TGTGCCAGCAGCTTAGGGAGGTGGACAGCAACCTACGAGCAGTACTTC. This chain connects TRBV7-8 to TRBJ2-7, with D perhaps TRBD1 (6 bases). The length of the CDR3 is 16 residues. Trimming left V 1 base short and J 2 bases short, with 15 bases between. CDR1 SGHVS and CDR2 FQNEAQ come from the germline V gene.

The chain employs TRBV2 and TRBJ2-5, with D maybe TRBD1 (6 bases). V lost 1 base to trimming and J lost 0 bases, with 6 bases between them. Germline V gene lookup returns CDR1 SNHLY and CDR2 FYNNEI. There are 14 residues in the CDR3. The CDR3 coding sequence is TGTGCCAGCAGTGAAGACAGGGACCAAGAGACCCAGTACTTC. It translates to CASSEDRDQETQYF.

In DNA, the CDR3 is TGTGCCAGCAGTGAGATGATACAGGGAGTTCAGCCCCAGCATTTT. It specifies CASSEMIQGVQPQHF. The gene calls are TRBV6-1 and TRBJ1-5, with D maybe TRBD1 (6 bases). Germline V CDR1 and CDR2: MNHNS, SASEGT. The V gene lost 3 bases and the J gene lost 6 bases, with 15 bases spanning the gap. The CDR3 has 15 residues.